This is a list of T cell receptor beta chains from one sample in a study of blood T cell repertoires in COVID-19. Produced via immunoSEQ multiplex PCR; TCRdb's table is partial and in-frame only. The sample holds roughly 81,000 clones; around nine tenths are singletons and the top ten take about 12%. The sequencing sample was made of peripheral blood. The source is a man between 65 and 79 years old with active or convalescent COVID-19. Each CDR3 is given with its conserved first and last residue. D genes are given only for firm matches. Not every row has a clone size; where given, it reads once, few, many or a size class.

d_call	clone_size	j_call	v_call	cdr3_nt	cdr3_aa
-	-	TRBJ1-2	TRBV11-1	TGTGCCAGCAGCCCCGGAGGGTCAGGCTTCTATGGCTACACCTTC	CASSPGGSGFYGYTF
-	-	TRBJ1-2	TRBV9	TGTGCCAGCAGCGTAGATCCAGGGGAGAACTATGGCTACACCTTC	CASSVDPGENYGYTF
-	-	TRBJ1-2	TRBV19	TGTGCCAGTAGTACCGGGGGTTTGGAAGGCTACACCTTC	CASSTGGLEGYTF
-	-	TRBJ1-5	TRBV27	TGTGCCAGCCTCCCCCGGGGGAGATTGAATCAGCCCCAGCATTTT	CASLPRGRLNQPQHF
TRBD2	-	TRBJ2-1	TRBV7-2	TGTGCCAGCAGCTTAGACCCTCGGCGGGGGAGGAACAATGAGCAGTTCTTC	CASSLDPRRGRNNEQFF
-	-	TRBJ1-2	TRBV30	TGTGCCTCCGGAGAGATGACTAACTATGGCTACACCTTC	CASGEMTNYGYTF
TRBD2	-	TRBJ2-5	TRBV7-9	TGTGCCAGCAGCTCACTTAACGAAGGACTAGCGGGGCAAGAGACCCAGTACTTC	CASSSLNEGLAGQETQYF
TRBD1	-	TRBJ1-4	TRBV18	TGTGCCAGCTCAAGGGGGACAGTCGCCGAAAAACTGTTTTTT	CASSRGTVAEKLFF
-	-	TRBJ1-6	TRBV30	TGTGCCTGGACTACAGGGAGCTCCTATAATTCACCCCTCCACTTT	CAWTTGSSYNSPLHF
-	-	TRBJ1-1	TRBV4-1	TGCGCCAGCAGCCAAGTTAGCTACCGAGGAAACACTGAAGCTTTCTTT	CASSQVSYRGNTEAFF
-	once	TRBJ1-1	TRBV19	TGTGCCAGTAGGGGGGCCCAAAGGACTGAAGCTTTCTTT	CASRGAQRTEAFF
-	-	TRBJ2-2	TRBV9	TGTGCCAGCACCTTAGCGACGAACACCGGGGAGCTGTTTTTT	CASTLATNTGELFF
-	once	TRBJ1-1	TRBV6-5	TGTGCCAGCAAAAGACAGTTGAACACTGAAGCTTTCTTT	CASKRQLNTEAFF
-	-	TRBJ2-3	TRBV2	TGTGCCAGCAGTGACGTGGGGGGTACCGCAGATACGCAGTATTTT	CASSDVGGTADTQYF
-	-	TRBJ2-7	TRBV7-8	TGTGCCAGCAGCCAGAGGAGGGGGCCCTACGAGCAGTACTTC	CASSQRRGPYEQYF
-	-	TRBJ2-7	TRBV5-4	TGTGCCAGCAGCTTGGCATCCGGACCCGGGGTCGAGCAGTACTTC	CASSLASGPGVEQYF
-	-	TRBJ2-2	TRBV6-5	TGTGCCAGCAGTTACTCAAGGAGACGTGCGACCGGGGAGCTGTTTTTT	CASSYSRRRATGELFF
-	-	TRBJ1-2	TRBV6-1	TGTGCCAGCAGTGAACCGGGGGAAAGCTATGGCTACACCTTC	CASSEPGESYGYTF
-	-	TRBJ1-4	TRBV5-1	TGCGCCAGCAGCTTAACAGGTGATAATGAAAAACTGTTTTTT	CASSLTGDNEKLFF
-	-	TRBJ1-6	TRBV5-1	TGCGCCAGCAGCTCGCTAGATTCACCCCTCCACTTT	CASSSLDSPLHF
TRBD1	-	TRBJ1-5	TRBV9	TGTGCCAGCAGCGACCAGGGGGCAGGCAATCAGCCCCAGCATTTT	CASSDQGAGNQPQHF
-	-	TRBJ2-7	TRBV5-6	TGTGCCAGCAGCCCGGGGATAAGAACCTTCTACGAGCAGTACTTC	CASSPGIRTFYEQYF
TRBD1	-	TRBJ2-5	TRBV19	TGTGCCAGTAGTATGCCGGGTGAGGGGGCTAGTTCCCAGTACTTC	CASSMPGEGASSQYF
TRBD1	-	TRBJ1-1	TRBV7-9	TGTGCCAGCAGCTTGGACAGGGGACCCACTGAAGCTTTCTTT	CASSLDRGPTEAFF
TRBD1	-	TRBJ1-2	TRBV5-4	TGTGCCAGCAGCCCCGGAGGCGGACAGGTTTTCTATGGCTACACCTTC	CASSPGGGQVFYGYTF
TRBD1	-	TRBJ1-2	TRBV9	TGTGCCAGCAGCGTCTCGGACAGGGATGCTGGCTACACCTTC	CASSVSDRDAGYTF